The 25 T cell receptor beta chains in this list originate from one sample, sequenced in a study of lymphopenia after photon versus proton radiotherapy. Libraries were prepared by immunoSEQ multiplex PCR; TCRdb keeps only in-frame clonotypes and omits some of them. The repertoire holds about 22,000 clones, with roughly 90% as singletons. The sample consisted of peripheral blood, taken from a patient treated with proton-based radiotherapy. The receptors here all came from an older man with esophageal cancer.

The chain has TRBV5-1 and TRBJ1-4; D remains ambiguous. Germline CDR1 and CDR2: SGHRS and YFSETQ. V lost 3 bases and J lost 7, with 16 bases in between. The CDR3 covers 15 residues. The CDR3 region has the DNA TGCGCCAGCAGCTCGCGGGAGATGGTCGGTGAAAAACTGTTTTTT. Translated: CASSSREMVGEKLFF.

The rearrangement links TRBV18 to TRBJ1-1, with D perhaps matching TRBD1 (5 bases). The length of the CDR3 is 15 residues. Germline values: CDR1 KGHSH, CDR2 LQKENI. V lost 3 bases, J lost 0 bases, and 11 bases lay in between. In DNA form, the CDR3 reads TGTGCCAGCTCACCCAGACAGACTTTGAACACTGAAGCTTTCTTT. Its translation: CASSPRQTLNTEAFF. Variable domain in full (rest from reference TRBV18 and TRBJ1-1): NAGVMQNPRHLVRRRGQEARLRCSPMKGHSHVYWYRQLPEEGLKFMVYLQKENIIDESGMPKERFSAEFPKEGPSILRIQQVVRGDSAAYFCASSPRQTLNTEAFFGQGTRLTVV.

This clone was seen only once. The rearrangement joins TRBV9 to TRBJ2-2, with D hard to call. Trimming stripped 4 bases from V and 7 bases from J, with 5 bases between. The CDR3 is 11 residues long. Germline V lookup: CDR1 SGDLS, CDR2 YYNGEE. This CDR3 is CASSLLGELFF. The CDR3 nucleotides are TGTGCCAGCAGCCTTCTCGGGGAGCTGTTTTTT. The full variable domain, rest sourced from reference TRBV9 and TRBJ2-2, is DSGVTQTPKHLITATGQRVTLRCSPRSGDLSVYWYQQSLDQGLQFLIQYYNGEERAKGNILERFSAQQFPDLHSELNLSSLELGDSALYFCASSLLGELFFGEGSRLTVL.

This clone was counted once. This chain joins TRBV5-6 and TRBJ2-1; D is possibly TRBD1 or TRBD2 (5 bases each). CDR3 size: 13 residues. V lost 2 bases and J lost 5, with 8 bases in between. Germline V gives CDR1 SGHDT, CDR2 YYEEEE. CDR3 protein: CASSFGTHNEQFF. CDR3 DNA: TGTGCCAGCAGCTTCGGGACCCACAATGAGCAGTTCTTC.

V and J are TRBV5-1 and TRBJ2-5; 14 bases are a match to TRBD2. This CDR3 has 16 amino acids. Losses at the gene ends were 7 bases for V and 5 bases for J; bases not matched to a gene: 10. CDR1 is SGHRS, CDR2 YFSETQ, per germline. This chain's CDR3 is CASSTTSGRAWETQYF. The DNA for the CDR3 is TGCGCCAGCTCCACGACTAGCGGGAGGGCCTGGGAGACCCAGTACTTC.

This clone occurred once. CDR3 residues: CASSRRGSSDGYTF. The CDR3 DNA is TGTGCCAGCTCTCGAAGGGGATCCTCGGATGGCTACACCTTC. The chain has TRBV7-3 and TRBJ1-2; a weak D match, TRBD1 (5 bases). The CDR3 contains 14 residues. The ends were cut back, 8 bases at V and 6 bases at J, with 19 bases in the middle. Germline V gene data show CDR1 as SGHTA and CDR2 as FQGTGA.

This rearrangement joins TRBV5-1 to TRBJ2-5; 8 bases are shared with TRBD2. This CDR3 contains 15 residues. V dropped 0 bases and J dropped 4; count of bases not matched to a gene: 5. Germline V lookup: CDR1 SGHRS, CDR2 YFSETQ. The CDR3 nucleotides read TGCGCCAGCAGCTTGGCCCTAGCGGGCGGAGAGACCCAGTACTTC. Translation: CASSLALAGGETQYF.

The chain couples TRBV5-6 to TRBJ1-2; 12 nucleotides line up with TRBD1. V gave up 3 bases and J gave up 4 bases; unmatched junction bases: 1. Germline loops: CDR1 SGHDT, CDR2 YYEEEE. The CDR3 is 14 amino acids. CDR3 bases: TGTGCCAGCAGCTGGGGACAGGGGGCCTATGGCTACACCTTC. Amino acid sequence: CASSWGQGAYGYTF. The full variable domain, its missing parts supplied by reference TRBV5-6 and TRBJ1-2, is DAGVTQSPTHLIKTRGQQVTLRCSPKSGHDTVSWYQQALGQGPQFIFQYYEEEERQRGNFPDRFSGHQFPNYSSELNVNALLLGDSALYLCASSWGQGAYGYTFGSGTRLTVV.

As DNA, the CDR3 is TGTGCCAGCAGGGCCGTTGTGTGGGGCCCTTACAATGAGCAGTTCTTC. Amino acids: CASRAVVWGPYNEQFF. The V and J genes are TRBV5-4 and TRBJ2-1, with D possibly TRBD1 on 5 matching bases. CDR1 and CDR2 from the germline V gene are SGHNT and YYREEE (reference sequence). The CDR3 is 16 residues long. V dropped 5 bases and J dropped 4 bases, with 19 bases sitting between them. Supplemented by reference TRBV5-4 and TRBJ2-1, the full variable domain reads ETGVTQSPTHLIKTRGQQVTLRCSSQSGHNTVSWYQQALGQGPQFIFQYYREEENGRGNFPPRFSGLQFPNYSSELNVNALELDDSALYLCASRAVVWGPYNEQFFGPGTRLTVL.

The CDR3 protein is CASSELTGLSSGNTIYF. In nucleotides, the CDR3 is TGTGCCAGCTCCGAACTGACCGGCCTGAGCTCTGGAAACACCATATATTTT. The chain joins TRBV18 to TRBJ1-3; D gene ambiguous. This CDR3 spans 17 amino acids. Trimming took off 6 bases at V and 0 bases at J, with 18 bases between the two ends. Per the germline V gene, CDR1 is KGHSH and CDR2 is LQKENI.

This rearrangement joins TRBV6-5 to TRBJ1-6; D uncertain. Trimming removed 4 bases at V and 3 bases at J, with 10 bases between. CDR1 is MNHEY, CDR2 SVGAGI, per germline. CDR3 length: 15 amino acids. The CDR3 DNA reads as TGTGCCAGCAGTTCCACACCCAGCTATAATTCACCCCTCCACTTT. It yields the protein CASSSTPSYNSPLHF.

The V and J genes are TRBV11-2 and TRBJ1-5; D call uncertain. V was shortened by 4 bases and J by 5 bases, with 9 bases between the two germline ends. The germline gives CDR1 SGHAT, CDR2 FQNNGV. The CDR3 is 13 residues long. CDR3 protein: CASSSLRDQPQHF. In nucleotides, the CDR3 is TGTGCCAGCAGCTCTCTAAGAGATCAGCCCCAGCATTTT. The variable domain in full, with the rest retrieved from reference TRBV11-2 and TRBJ1-5, is EAGVAQSPRYKIIEKRQSVAFWCNPISGHATLYWYQQILGQGPKLLIQFQNNGVVDDSQLPKDRFSAERLKGVDSTLKIQPAKLEDSAVYLCASSSLRDQPQHFGDGTRLSIL.

The chain joins TRBV11-3 to TRBJ1-1; D remains unclear. Germline-derived CDR1 and CDR2 are SGHNT and YENEEA. V was shortened by 4 bases and J by 1 base, with 7 bases between the two germline ends. This CDR3 comprises 13 residues. The CDR3 region has the DNA TGTGCCAGCAGCTCCGGACGGAACACTGAAGCTTTCTTT. Residues: CASSSGRNTEAFF.

The CDR3 bases are TGTGCCAGCAGCTGGGCTAGCGGGAGGGGCGCAGATACGCAGTATTTT. It specifies CASSWASGRGADTQYF. The gene calls are TRBV7-9 and TRBJ2-3, with 12 positions matching TRBD2. J was trimmed by 4 bases and V by 4 bases; bases with no gene match: 6. Germline V gene data show CDR1 as SEHNR and CDR2 as FQNEAQ (reference sequence). This CDR3 has 16 amino acids.

In this sample, this clone turned up a few times. The rearrangement uses TRBV2 and TRBJ2-7; the match to TRBD1 covers 7 bases. Germline V gene data show CDR1 as SNHLY and CDR2 as FYNNEI. Losses at the gene ends were 4 bases for V and 4 bases for J; bases not matched to a gene: 7. The CDR3 contains 14 residues. CDR3 in amino acids: CASSVTGDQYEQYF. CDR3 nucleotide sequence: TGTGCCAGCAGTGTAACAGGGGACCAATACGAGCAGTACTTC.

The rearrangement uses TRBV27 and TRBJ2-4; 7 positions agree with TRBD2. The CDR3 length is 13 residues. Trimming took 5 bases from V and 11 from J; bases not matched to a gene: 9. Per the germline V gene, CDR1 is MNHEY and CDR2 is SMNVEV (reference sequence). The CDR3 bases are TGTGCCAGCAGTCCGAATCCTAGCGGTGTTCAGTACTTC. This encodes CASSPNPSGVQYF.

V is TRBV10-3 and J is TRBJ1-4; D call uncertain. From germline, CDR1 is ENHRY and CDR2 SYGVKD. The CDR3 runs 15 residues. V lost 3 bases to trimming and J lost 4 bases, with 12 bases between them. The CDR3 region is CAISDLGRDNEKLFF. The CDR3 region has the DNA TGTGCCATCAGTGATCTAGGGAGGGATAATGAAAAACTGTTTTTT.

The chain has TRBV9 and TRBJ1-2; TRBD1 is a possible D gene (5 bases). CDR3 length equals 15 residues. The germline V gene has CDR1 SGDLS and CDR2 YYNGEE. Trimming removed 3 bases from V and 0 bases from J, with 12 bases in between. CDR3 residues: CASSAGDGANYGYTF. CDR3 nucleotide sequence: TGTGCCAGCAGCGCTGGGGACGGGGCTAACTATGGCTACACCTTC.

The chain links TRBV6-5 to TRBJ1-2; TRBD1 is a possible D gene (5 bases). The CDR3 length is 15 residues. Per the germline V gene, CDR1 is MNHEY and CDR2 is SVGAGI. V was cut by 8 bases and J by 1 base, with 17 bases left in between. The CDR3 reads CASGTQGGYNYGYTF. The CDR3 DNA is TGTGCCAGCGGAACCCAGGGCGGTTATAACTATGGCTACACCTTC.

The chain combines TRBV5-6 with TRBJ1-3; 7 nucleotides align to TRBD1. The V segment lost 4 bases and the J segment 2 bases; nucleotides outside the gene matches: 12. This CDR3 has 17 amino acids. Germline CDR1 reads SGHDT; CDR2 reads YYEEEE. The CDR3 DNA follows: TGTGCCAGCAGCCGGGTCGACAGGGCGATGACTGGAAACACCATATATTTT. It is translated as CASSRVDRAMTGNTIYF.

CDR3 residues: CASRRSGANVLTF. CDR3 bases: TGTGCCAGCAGGCGCTCTGGGGCCAACGTCCTGACTTTC. This chain uses TRBV6-5 with TRBJ2-6; D remains unclear. The V end lost 6 bases, the J end lost 0 bases, and 3 bases lay between the germline ends. The length of the CDR3 is 13 residues. The V gene's germline CDR1 is MNHEY and CDR2 SVGAGI.

The V call is TRBV15, the J call TRBJ1-3; unclear D gene. CDR1 is LNHNV, CDR2 YYDKDF, per germline (reference sequence). Trimming removed 5 bases from V and 4 bases from J, with 6 bases in between. CDR3 length: 12 residues. As DNA, the CDR3 is TGTGCCACCAGCGGATCGGGAAACACCATATATTTT. Residues: CATSGSGNTIYF.

This chain connects TRBV10-3 to TRBJ1-5; D is perhaps TRBD1 (6 bases). This CDR3 spans 13 amino acids. CDR1 and CDR2 (germline): ENHRY, SYGVKD. V was pared by 4 bases and J by 5 bases, with 9 bases between. CDR3 sequence (DNA): TGTGCCATCAGTGCAGGGGCTTATCAGCCCCAGCATTTT. It specifies CAISAGAYQPQHF.

The gene calls are TRBV5-1 and TRBJ1-4; 11 bases match TRBD1. Per the germline V gene, CDR1 is SGHRS and CDR2 is YFSETQ. Trimming took 4 bases from V and 7 from J; bases not matched to a gene: 3. The CDR3 extends over 14 amino acids. CDR3: CASSRDRGFEKLFF. CDR3 nucleotides: TGCGCCAGCAGCAGGGACAGGGGGTTTGAAAAACTGTTTTTT.

The V call is TRBV5-5, the J call TRBJ2-3; a possible D gene is TRBD1 (5 bases). This CDR3 is 13 amino acids long. Deletions cut 6 bases from V and 3 bases from J, with 11 bases between. CDR1 and CDR2 (germline): SGHKS, YYEKEE (reference sequence). CDR3 sequence reads: CASNTQGTDTQYF. DNA of the CDR3: TGTGCCAGCAACACTCAGGGTACAGATACGCAGTATTTT. Together with reference TRBV5-5 and TRBJ2-3, the CDR3 gives the full variable domain: DAGVTQSPTHLIKTRGQQVTLRCSPISGHKSVSWYQQVLGQGPQFIFQYYEKEERGRGNFPDRFSARQFPNYSSELNVNALLLGDSALYLCASNTQGTDTQYFGPGTRLTVL.